This entry concerns a single T cell receptor (beta chain). This record belongs to a study of blood T cells in healthy people across ages. Through a sample-barcoded 5' primer and a J-beta primer mix, a second PCR was run for roughly 6 to 11 cycles. MiXCR was run by TCRdb on the 5' RACE reads, yielding one entry per CDR3 protein. The sample lists about 500,000 distinct CDR3 sequences; 24% were seen once. There are 19 residues in the CDR3. V lost 4 bases to trimming and J lost 0 bases, with 22 bases between them. Germline V gene lookup returns CDR1 SEHNR and CDR2 FQNEAQ (reference sequence). The same specimen was also included in a second study, on T cells of mothers and their children.

Sample: blood. The TCR originated in a boy between 5 and 17 years old in good health. The J gene is TRBJ2-1, the V gene TRBV7-9; tentatively, D is TRBD2 (6 bases). The CDR3 coding sequence is TGTGCCAGCAGCTCTATGGGTATGCGGGACGCCTTCTCCTACAATGAGCAGTTCTTC. This translates into CASSSMGMRDAFSYNEQFF.